These T cell receptor beta chains were read from a single sample in a study of post-analysis software for immune sequencing data. One entry per CDR3 protein results from TCRdb running MiXCR on the PCR reads. Of 550,000 to 700,000 distinct CDR3 sequences in the sample, roughly 46% were seen once. The sequenced sample was blood. These receptors came from a girl under 18 with multiple sclerosis. The CDR3 runs from the conserved cysteine through the conserved F or W. Fields, in order: V gene, J gene, D gene, clone size, CDR3 protein, CDR3 DNA. The D gene is left open where the match is weak. Part of the rows lack a size; the others show once, few, many or a class for expanded clones.

v_gene: TRBV5-1; j_gene: TRBJ2-1; d_gene: TRBD1; abundance: few; CDR3aa: CASSRNGQGSNEQFF; CDR3nt: TGCGCCAGCAGCCGAAACGGACAGGGCAGCAATGAGCAGTTCTTC
v_gene: TRBV12-3/TRBV12-4; j_gene: TRBJ2-7; d_gene: -; abundance: -; CDR3aa: CASSSRTETYEQYF; CDR3nt: TGTGCCAGCAGTTCGCGGACAGAAACCTACGAGCAGTACTTC
v_gene: TRBV10-3; j_gene: TRBJ2-1; d_gene: -; abundance: -; CDR3aa: CAINRRAGDEQFF; CDR3nt: TGTGCCATAAACCGCCGGGCAGGGGATGAGCAGTTCTTC
v_gene: TRBV7-2; j_gene: TRBJ2-3; d_gene: -; abundance: -; CDR3aa: CASSFGDLLSTDTQYF; CDR3nt: TGTGCCAGCAGCTTTGGCGACCTCTTAAGCACAGATACGCAGTATTTT
v_gene: TRBV29-1; j_gene: TRBJ2-7; d_gene: TRBD2; abundance: few; CDR3aa: CSVGGGNYEQYF; CDR3nt: TGCAGCGTTGGCGGGGGAAACTACGAGCAGTACTTC
v_gene: TRBV19; j_gene: TRBJ2-5; d_gene: -; abundance: -; CDR3aa: CASSGPLSQETQYF; CDR3nt: TGTGCCAGTAGCGGACCCTTGTCTCAAGAGACCCAGTACTTC
v_gene: TRBV20-1; j_gene: TRBJ2-7; d_gene: -; abundance: -; CDR3aa: CSALPPTPGEQYF; CDR3nt: TGCAGTGCCCTCCCCCCGACCCCAGGGGAGCAGTACTTC
v_gene: TRBV6-2/TRBV6-3; j_gene: TRBJ2-1; d_gene: TRBD1; abundance: -; CDR3aa: CASSYKDRPYNEQFF; CDR3nt: TGTGCCAGCAGTTACAAGGACAGGCCTTACAATGAGCAGTTCTTC
v_gene: TRBV3-1; j_gene: TRBJ2-5; d_gene: TRBD1; abundance: few; CDR3aa: CASSPGIGQGAEQYF; CDR3nt: TGTGCCAGCAGCCCAGGGATTGGACAGGGAGCCGAGCAGTACTTT
v_gene: TRBV24-1; j_gene: TRBJ2-6; d_gene: TRBD1; abundance: few; CDR3aa: CATSAQGGSGANVLTF; CDR3nt: TGTGCCACCAGTGCACAGGGGGGTTCTGGGGCCAACGTCCTGACTTTC
v_gene: TRBV10-3; j_gene: TRBJ2-5; d_gene: -; abundance: -; CDR3aa: CAISDYPQETQYF; CDR3nt: TGTGCCATCAGTGACTACCCCCAAGAGACCCAGTACTTC
v_gene: TRBV5-5; j_gene: TRBJ2-7; d_gene: -; abundance: few; CDR3aa: CASSLKVLGTYEQYF; CDR3nt: TGTGCCAGCAGCTTGAAGGTCCTTGGCACCTACGAGCAGTACTTC
v_gene: TRBV20-1; j_gene: TRBJ2-7; d_gene: TRBD1; abundance: few; CDR3aa: CSAGTDSSYEQYF; CDR3nt: TGCAGTGCCGGGACAGATAGCTCCTACGAGCAGTACTTC
v_gene: TRBV10-3; j_gene: TRBJ2-7; d_gene: -; abundance: few; CDR3aa: CATVGGADEQYF; CDR3nt: TGTGCCACTGTAGGGGGGGCGGACGAGCAGTACTTC
v_gene: TRBV20-1; j_gene: TRBJ2-7; d_gene: -; abundance: few; CDR3aa: CSARDRRAYEQYF; CDR3nt: TGCAGTGCTAGAGACAGGAGAGCCTACGAGCAGTACTTC
v_gene: TRBV5-5; j_gene: TRBJ1-6; d_gene: -; abundance: -; CDR3aa: CASSLGGVSPLHF; CDR3nt: TGTGCCAGCAGCTTGGGAGGAGTTTCACCCCTCCACTTT
v_gene: TRBV4-1; j_gene: TRBJ1-1; d_gene: -; abundance: -; CDR3aa: CASSQPEKEGSNAEAFF; CDR3nt: TGCGCCAGCAGCCAGCCCGAGAAAGAGGGTTCGAACGCTGAAGCTTTCTTT
v_gene: TRBV5-5; j_gene: TRBJ2-7; d_gene: -; abundance: few; CDR3aa: CASSLTYPLTYYEQYF; CDR3nt: TGTGCCAGCAGCCTGACGTATCCCTTAACCTATTACGAGCAGTACTTC
v_gene: TRBV20-1; j_gene: TRBJ1-5; d_gene: TRBD1; abundance: -; CDR3aa: CSTVGQGHQPQHF; CDR3nt: TGCAGTACCGTAGGACAGGGCCACCAGCCCCAGCATTTT
v_gene: TRBV12-3/TRBV12-4; j_gene: TRBJ2-3; d_gene: -; abundance: -; CDR3aa: CASSLVPRTQYF; CDR3nt: TGTGCCAGCAGTTTAGTTCCCAGGACGCAGTATTTT
v_gene: TRBV29-1; j_gene: TRBJ1-1; d_gene: -; abundance: -; CDR3aa: CSVAREGKAFF; CDR3nt: TGCAGCGTAGCCAGGGAAGGTAAAGCTTTCTTT
v_gene: TRBV20-1; j_gene: TRBJ2-5; d_gene: -; abundance: -; CDR3aa: CSARLRETQYF; CDR3nt: TGCAGTGCTAGATTACGGGAGACCCAGTACTTC
v_gene: TRBV2; j_gene: TRBJ2-5; d_gene: TRBD2; abundance: few; CDR3aa: CASGSGASGVQETQYF; CDR3nt: TGTGCCAGCGGTTCCGGGGCTAGCGGGGTCCAAGAGACCCAGTACTTC
v_gene: TRBV6-4; j_gene: TRBJ2-3; d_gene: TRBD2; abundance: -; CDR3aa: CASRAGAGTDTQYF; CDR3nt: TGTGCCAGCAGGGCGGGAGCGGGGACAGATACGCAGTATTTT
v_gene: TRBV12-3/TRBV12-4; j_gene: TRBJ1-2; d_gene: -; abundance: once; CDR3aa: CASRLRAYYGYTF; CDR3nt: TGTGCCAGCAGACTCCGGGCCTACTATGGCTACACCTTC
v_gene: TRBV19; j_gene: TRBJ2-7; d_gene: TRBD1; abundance: few; CDR3aa: CASSPGTAAYEQYF; CDR3nt: TGTGCCAGTAGCCCCGGGACAGCGGCCTACGAGCAGTACTTC
v_gene: TRBV3-1; j_gene: TRBJ2-3; d_gene: TRBD2; abundance: -; CDR3aa: CASSSPRTSGSGTDTQYF; CDR3nt: TGTGCCAGCAGTAGCCCCCGGACTAGCGGGAGCGGAACAGATACGCAGTATTTT
v_gene: TRBV2; j_gene: TRBJ1-2; d_gene: -; abundance: -; CDR3aa: CASSQLLRAGYTF; CDR3nt: TGTGCCAGCAGCCAACTCCTGAGGGCTGGCTACACCTTC
v_gene: TRBV20-1; j_gene: TRBJ1-2; d_gene: -; abundance: once; CDR3aa: CSAPTGPYGYTF; CDR3nt: TGCAGTGCTCCGACTGGTCCTTATGGCTACACCTTC
v_gene: TRBV10-3; j_gene: TRBJ2-1; d_gene: -; abundance: few; CDR3aa: CAISDSVRDEQFF; CDR3nt: TGTGCCATCAGTGACTCGGTGCGGGATGAGCAGTTCTTC
v_gene: TRBV11-2; j_gene: TRBJ2-1; d_gene: -; abundance: -; CDR3aa: CASSSARTEQFF; CDR3nt: TGTGCCAGCAGCTCAGCTAGGACTGAGCAGTTCTTC
v_gene: TRBV7-2; j_gene: TRBJ2-7; d_gene: -; abundance: -; CDR3aa: CASSLEWRSSYEQYF; CDR3nt: TGTGCCAGCAGCTTGGAGTGGAGGAGCTCCTACGAGCAGTACTTC
v_gene: TRBV29-1; j_gene: TRBJ2-7; d_gene: TRBD2; abundance: many; CDR3aa: CSVETSDYEQYF; CDR3nt: TGCAGCGTTGAGACTAGCGACTACGAGCAGTACTTC
v_gene: TRBV6-5; j_gene: TRBJ2-7; d_gene: -; abundance: -; CDR3aa: CASRAGENYEQYF; CDR3nt: TGTGCCAGCAGGGCAGGGGAGAACTACGAGCAGTACTTC
v_gene: TRBV4-1; j_gene: TRBJ2-7; d_gene: TRBD2; abundance: -; CDR3aa: CASSQPTSGRVNEQYF; CDR3nt: TGCGCCAGCAGCCAACCTACTAGCGGGAGGGTCAACGAGCAGTACTTC
v_gene: TRBV6-6; j_gene: TRBJ1-2; d_gene: -; abundance: few; CDR3aa: CASSSGGDGYTF; CDR3nt: TGTGCCAGCTCCTCGGGGGGGGATGGCTACACCTTC
v_gene: TRBV29-1; j_gene: TRBJ2-3; d_gene: -; abundance: few; CDR3aa: CSVEGAGRTDTQYF; CDR3nt: TGCAGCGTTGAGGGAGCGGGCCGCACAGATACGCAGTATTTT
v_gene: TRBV7-9; j_gene: TRBJ2-5; d_gene: -; abundance: -; CDR3aa: CASSLGYVEEQYF; CDR3nt: TGTGCCAGCAGCTTAGGATATGTCGAAGAGCAGTACTTC
v_gene: TRBV7-8; j_gene: TRBJ1-1; d_gene: TRBD1; abundance: few; CDR3aa: CASSLMSQGGTEAFF; CDR3nt: TGTGCCAGCAGCTTAATGTCACAGGGGGGTACTGAAGCTTTCTTT
v_gene: TRBV12-3/TRBV12-4; j_gene: TRBJ2-3; d_gene: -; abundance: -; CDR3aa: CASSLAALSTDTQYF; CDR3nt: TGTGCCAGCAGTTTAGCGGCGTTGAGCACAGATACGCAGTATTTT
v_gene: TRBV12-3/TRBV12-4; j_gene: TRBJ1-1; d_gene: TRBD1; abundance: -; CDR3aa: CASSLTGGVTEAFF; CDR3nt: TGTGCCAGCAGTCTCACAGGGGGGGTGACTGAAGCTTTCTTT
v_gene: TRBV7-9; j_gene: TRBJ1-2; d_gene: -; abundance: -; CDR3aa: CASSLITGTIVYGYTF; CDR3nt: TGTGCCAGCAGCCTAATAACAGGGACGATTGTGTATGGCTACACCTTC
v_gene: TRBV28; j_gene: TRBJ2-7; d_gene: -; abundance: -; CDR3aa: CATLGGRAYEQYF; CDR3nt: TGTGCCACCCTAGGCGGCAGGGCCTACGAGCAGTACTTC
v_gene: TRBV4-1; j_gene: TRBJ2-5; d_gene: -; abundance: -; CDR3aa: CAGSQTSVPSPAETQYF; CDR3nt: TGCGCCGGCAGCCAGACGTCCGTCCCGTCCCCAGCAGAGACCCAGTACTTC
v_gene: TRBV7-9; j_gene: TRBJ2-1; d_gene: -; abundance: -; CDR3aa: CASSLSQGEQFF; CDR3nt: TGTGCCAGCAGCTTAAGTCAGGGTGAGCAGTTCTTC
v_gene: TRBV12-3/TRBV12-4; j_gene: TRBJ2-1; d_gene: -; abundance: -; CDR3aa: CASSSRLGAEGTYNEQFF; CDR3nt: TGTGCCAGCAGTTCCCGTTTGGGAGCGGAGGGGACCTACAATGAGCAGTTCTTC
v_gene: TRBV5-1; j_gene: TRBJ2-1; d_gene: -; abundance: many; CDR3aa: CASKFGGSYNEQFF; CDR3nt: TGCGCCAGCAAGTTCGGGGGTTCCTACAATGAGCAGTTCTTC
v_gene: TRBV5-5; j_gene: TRBJ2-3; d_gene: -; abundance: -; CDR3aa: CASSLLATHTDTQYF; CDR3nt: TGTGCCAGCAGTTTGTTAGCAACCCACACAGATACGCAGTATTTT
v_gene: TRBV7-3; j_gene: TRBJ2-3; d_gene: TRBD1; abundance: -; CDR3aa: CASSLSQGATDTQYF; CDR3nt: TGTGCCAGCAGCTTATCCCAGGGGGCCACAGATACGCAGTATTTT